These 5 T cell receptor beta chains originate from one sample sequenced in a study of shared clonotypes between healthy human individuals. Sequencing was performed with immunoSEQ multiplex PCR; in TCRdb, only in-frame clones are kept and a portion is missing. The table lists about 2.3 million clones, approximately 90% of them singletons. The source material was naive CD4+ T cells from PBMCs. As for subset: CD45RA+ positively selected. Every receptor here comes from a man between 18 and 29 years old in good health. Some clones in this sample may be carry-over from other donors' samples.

The CDR3 spells CASPGIVPLKLFF. CDR3 DNA: TGTGCCAGTCCCGGAATCGTTCCCCTGAAGCTGTTTTTT. This chain joins TRBV6-4 and TRBJ2-2; D unclear. Germline-derived CDR1 and CDR2 are MRHNA and SNTAGT. V was clipped by 9 bases and J by 12 bases, with 20 bases between them. The CDR3 sequence is 13 residues long.

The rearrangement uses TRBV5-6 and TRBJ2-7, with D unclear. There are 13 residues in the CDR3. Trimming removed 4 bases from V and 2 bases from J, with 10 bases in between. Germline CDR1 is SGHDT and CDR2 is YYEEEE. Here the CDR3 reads CASSPFGAYEQYF. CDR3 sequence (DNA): TGTGCCAGCAGCCCTTTCGGAGCCTACGAGCAGTACTTC.

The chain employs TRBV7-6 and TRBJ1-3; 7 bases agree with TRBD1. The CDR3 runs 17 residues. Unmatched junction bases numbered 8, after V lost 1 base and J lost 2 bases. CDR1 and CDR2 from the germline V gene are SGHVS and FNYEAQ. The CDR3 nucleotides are TGTGCCAGCAGCTTAGGCGTGACAGGGTCTGCTGGAAACACCATATATTTT. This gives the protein CASSLGVTGSAGNTIYF.

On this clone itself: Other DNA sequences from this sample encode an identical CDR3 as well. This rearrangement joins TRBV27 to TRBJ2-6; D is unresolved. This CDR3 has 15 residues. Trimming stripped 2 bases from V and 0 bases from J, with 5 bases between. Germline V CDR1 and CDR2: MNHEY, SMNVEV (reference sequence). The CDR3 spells CASSLASSGANVLTF. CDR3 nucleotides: TGTGCCAGCAGTTTAGCCTCCTCTGGGGCCAACGTCCTGACTTTC. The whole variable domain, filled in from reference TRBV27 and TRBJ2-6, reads EAQVTQNPRYLITVTGKKLTVTCSQNMNHEYMSWYRQDPGLGLRQIYYSMNVEVTDKGDVPEGYKVSRKEKRNFPLILESPSPNQTSLYFCASSLASSGANVLTFGAGSRLTVL.

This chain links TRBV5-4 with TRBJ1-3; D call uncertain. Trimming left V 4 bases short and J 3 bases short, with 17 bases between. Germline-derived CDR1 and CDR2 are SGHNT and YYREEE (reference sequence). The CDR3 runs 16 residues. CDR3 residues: CASSPTGGIGGNTIYF. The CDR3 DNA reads TGTGCCAGCAGCCCCACTGGTGGGATTGGTGGAAACACCATATATTTT.